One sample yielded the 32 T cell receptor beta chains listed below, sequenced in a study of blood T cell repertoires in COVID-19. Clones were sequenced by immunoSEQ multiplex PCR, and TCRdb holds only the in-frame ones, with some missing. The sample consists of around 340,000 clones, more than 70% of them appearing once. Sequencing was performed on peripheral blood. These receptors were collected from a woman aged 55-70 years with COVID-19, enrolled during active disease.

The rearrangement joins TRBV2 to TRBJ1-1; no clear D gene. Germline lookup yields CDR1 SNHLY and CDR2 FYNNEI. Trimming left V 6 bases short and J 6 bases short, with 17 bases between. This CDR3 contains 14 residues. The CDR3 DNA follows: TGTGCCAGCAGGAAAGAGTCCGCCCCGGCTGAAGCTTTCTTT. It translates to CASRKESAPAEAFF.

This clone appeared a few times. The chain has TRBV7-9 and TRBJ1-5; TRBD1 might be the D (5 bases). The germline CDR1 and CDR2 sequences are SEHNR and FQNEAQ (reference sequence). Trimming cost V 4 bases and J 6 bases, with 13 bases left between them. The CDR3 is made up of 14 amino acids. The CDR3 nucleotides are TGTGCCAGCAGCTCGGGCGGGGCCGGTCAGCCCCAGCATTTT. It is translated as CASSSGGAGQPQHF.

The CDR3 region is CASSVILARYNEQFF. CDR3 nucleotide sequence: TGTGCCAGCAGCGTTATCCTAGCGCGGTACAATGAGCAGTTCTTC. The rearrangement links TRBV9 to TRBJ2-1; tentative D call: TRBD2 (6 bases). The V gene's germline CDR1 is SGDLS and CDR2 YYNGEE. CDR3 size: 15 residues. Trimming took off 2 bases at V and 4 bases at J, with 13 bases between the two ends.

CDR3 coding DNA: TGCGCCAGCAGCGACACGACAGGGAACACTGAAGCTTTCTTT. Translating it yields CASSDTTGNTEAFF. The rearrangement links TRBV10-1 to TRBJ1-1; D is perhaps TRBD1 (6 bases). Trimming removed 6 bases from V and 1 base from J, with 12 bases in between. CDR1 and CDR2 (germline): WNHNN, SYGVQD (reference sequence). The CDR3 is 14 residues long.

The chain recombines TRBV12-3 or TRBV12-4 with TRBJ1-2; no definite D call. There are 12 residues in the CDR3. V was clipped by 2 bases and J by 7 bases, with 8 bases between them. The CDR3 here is CASSLPRVGYTF. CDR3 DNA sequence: TGTGCCAGCAGTTTACCACGCGTTGGCTACACCTTC.

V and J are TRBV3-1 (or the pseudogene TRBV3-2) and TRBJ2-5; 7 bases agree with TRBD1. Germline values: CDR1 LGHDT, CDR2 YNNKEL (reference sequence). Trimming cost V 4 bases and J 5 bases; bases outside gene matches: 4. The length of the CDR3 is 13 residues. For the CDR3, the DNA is TGTGCCAGCAGCCGACAGGGTCGGGAGACCCAGTACTTC. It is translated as CASSRQGRETQYF.

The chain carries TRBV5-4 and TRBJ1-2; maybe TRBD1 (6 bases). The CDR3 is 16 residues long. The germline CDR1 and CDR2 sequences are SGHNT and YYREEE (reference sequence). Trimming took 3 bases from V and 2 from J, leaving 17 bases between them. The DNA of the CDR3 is TGTGCCAGCAGCTGGGCGGCAGGGGCCGCGAACTATGGCTACACCTTC. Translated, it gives CASSWAAGAANYGYTF.

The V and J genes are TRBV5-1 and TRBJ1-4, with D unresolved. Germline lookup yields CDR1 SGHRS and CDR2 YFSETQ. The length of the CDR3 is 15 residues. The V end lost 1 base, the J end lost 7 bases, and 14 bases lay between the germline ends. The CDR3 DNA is TGCGCCAGCAGCTTGCTTTGGAATCCGGGTGAAAAACTGTTTTTT. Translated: CASSLLWNPGEKLFF.

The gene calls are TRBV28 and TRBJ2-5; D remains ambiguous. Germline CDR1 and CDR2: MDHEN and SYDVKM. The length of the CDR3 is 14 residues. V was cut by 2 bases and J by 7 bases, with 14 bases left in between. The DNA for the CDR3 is TGTGCCAGCAGTTTAGGTCCAGCGATAGGGACCCAGTACTTC. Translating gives CASSLGPAIGTQYF.

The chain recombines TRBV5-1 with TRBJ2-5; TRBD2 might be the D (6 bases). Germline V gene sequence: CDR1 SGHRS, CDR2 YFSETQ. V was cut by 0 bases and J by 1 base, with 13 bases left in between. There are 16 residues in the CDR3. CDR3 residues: CASSLGAPGGQETQYF. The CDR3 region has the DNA TGCGCCAGCAGCTTGGGGGCCCCCGGGGGCCAAGAGACCCAGTACTTC.

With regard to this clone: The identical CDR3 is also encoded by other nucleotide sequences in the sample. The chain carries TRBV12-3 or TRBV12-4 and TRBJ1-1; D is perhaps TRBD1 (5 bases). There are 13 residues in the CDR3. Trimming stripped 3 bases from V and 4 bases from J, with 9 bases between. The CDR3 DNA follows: TGTGCCAGCAGTTTTACAGGATTCACTGAAGCTTTCTTT. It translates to CASSFTGFTEAFF.

CDR3 in amino acids: CASSLAGSFNQPQHF. The CDR3 nucleotides are TGTGCCAGCAGCTTAGCAGGGAGTTTCAATCAGCCCCAGCATTTT. J is TRBJ1-5 and V is TRBV7-2; D unresolved. Trimming removed 0 bases at V and 3 bases at J, with 9 bases between. CDR1 SGHTA and CDR2 FQGNSA come from the germline V gene. The CDR3 spans 15 residues.

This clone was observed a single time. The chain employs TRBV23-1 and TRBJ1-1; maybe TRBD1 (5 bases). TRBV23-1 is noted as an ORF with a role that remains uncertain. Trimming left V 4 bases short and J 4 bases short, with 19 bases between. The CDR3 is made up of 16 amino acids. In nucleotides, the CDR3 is TGCGCCAGCAGTCCGTCGATGGACGGAAGGGGCACTGAAGCTTTCTTT. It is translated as CASSPSMDGRGTEAFF.

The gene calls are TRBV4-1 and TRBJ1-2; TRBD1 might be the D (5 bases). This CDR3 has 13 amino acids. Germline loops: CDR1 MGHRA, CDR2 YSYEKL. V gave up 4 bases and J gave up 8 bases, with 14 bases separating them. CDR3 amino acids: CASSPGQGRGYTF. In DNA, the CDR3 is TGCGCCAGCAGCCCAGGGCAGGGCCGGGGCTACACCTTC.

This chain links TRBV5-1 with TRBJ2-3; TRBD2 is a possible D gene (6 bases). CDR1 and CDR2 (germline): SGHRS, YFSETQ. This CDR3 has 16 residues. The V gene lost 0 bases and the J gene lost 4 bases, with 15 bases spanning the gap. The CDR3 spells CASSLGGLQGADTQYF. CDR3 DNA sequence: TGCGCCAGCAGCTTGGGGGGACTTCAAGGGGCAGATACGCAGTATTTT.

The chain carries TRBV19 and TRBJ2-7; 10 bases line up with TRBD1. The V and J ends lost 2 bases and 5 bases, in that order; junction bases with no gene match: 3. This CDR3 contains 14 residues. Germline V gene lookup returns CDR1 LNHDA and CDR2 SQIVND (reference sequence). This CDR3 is CASSILGTGDEQYF. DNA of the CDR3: TGTGCCAGTAGTATATTGGGGACAGGGGACGAGCAGTACTTC.

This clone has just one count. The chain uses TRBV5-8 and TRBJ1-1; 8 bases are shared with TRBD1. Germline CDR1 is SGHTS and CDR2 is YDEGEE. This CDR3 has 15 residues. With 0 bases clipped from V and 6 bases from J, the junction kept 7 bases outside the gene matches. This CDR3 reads CASSLGTGRSPEAFF. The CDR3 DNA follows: TGTGCCAGCAGCTTGGGGACAGGGAGGTCCCCTGAAGCTTTCTTT.

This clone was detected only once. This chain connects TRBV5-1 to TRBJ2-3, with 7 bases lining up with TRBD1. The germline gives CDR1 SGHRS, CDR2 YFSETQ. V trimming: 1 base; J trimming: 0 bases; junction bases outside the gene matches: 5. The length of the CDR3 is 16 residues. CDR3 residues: CASSLTGAPSTDTQYF. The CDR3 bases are TGCGCCAGCAGCTTGACAGGGGCCCCTAGCACAGATACGCAGTATTTT.

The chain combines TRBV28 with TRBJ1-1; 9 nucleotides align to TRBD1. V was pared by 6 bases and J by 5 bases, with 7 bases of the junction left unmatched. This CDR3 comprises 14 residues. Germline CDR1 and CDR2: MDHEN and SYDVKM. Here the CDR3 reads CASRSTGGRTEAFF. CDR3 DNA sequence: TGTGCCAGCAGGTCGACAGGGGGGAGAACTGAAGCTTTCTTT.

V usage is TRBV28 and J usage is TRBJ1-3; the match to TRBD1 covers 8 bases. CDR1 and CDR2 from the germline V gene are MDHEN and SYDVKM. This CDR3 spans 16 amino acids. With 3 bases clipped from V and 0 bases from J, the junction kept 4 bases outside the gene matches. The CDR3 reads CASSLWTGSSGNTIYF. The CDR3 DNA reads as TGTGCCAGCAGTTTGTGGACAGGGAGCTCTGGAAACACCATATATTTT.

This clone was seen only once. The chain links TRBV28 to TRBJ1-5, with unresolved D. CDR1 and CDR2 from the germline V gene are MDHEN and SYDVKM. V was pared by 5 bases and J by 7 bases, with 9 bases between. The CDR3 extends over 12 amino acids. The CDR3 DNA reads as TGTGCCAGCAGTCCCCACGGGCAGCCCCAGCATTTT. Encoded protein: CASSPHGQPQHF.

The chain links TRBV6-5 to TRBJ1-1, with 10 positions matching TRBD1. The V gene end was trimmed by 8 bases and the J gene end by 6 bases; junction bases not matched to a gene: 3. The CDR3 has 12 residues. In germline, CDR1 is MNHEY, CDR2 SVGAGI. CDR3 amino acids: CASGTGVAEAFF. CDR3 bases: TGTGCCAGCGGGACAGGGGTTGCTGAAGCTTTCTTT.

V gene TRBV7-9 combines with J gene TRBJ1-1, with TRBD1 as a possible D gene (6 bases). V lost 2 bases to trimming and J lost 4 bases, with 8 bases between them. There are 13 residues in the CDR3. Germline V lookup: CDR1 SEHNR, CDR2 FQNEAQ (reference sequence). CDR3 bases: TGTGCCAGCAGCTTACAGGGGCGCACTGAAGCTTTCTTT. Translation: CASSLQGRTEAFF.

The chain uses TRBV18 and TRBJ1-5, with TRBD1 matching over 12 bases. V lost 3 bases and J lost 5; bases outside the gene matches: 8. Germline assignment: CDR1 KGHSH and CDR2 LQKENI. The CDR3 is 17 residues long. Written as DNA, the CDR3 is TGTGCCAGCTCACCGTTACCCGGGACAGGGGGCGATCAGCCCCAGCATTTT. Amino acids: CASSPLPGTGGDQPQHF.

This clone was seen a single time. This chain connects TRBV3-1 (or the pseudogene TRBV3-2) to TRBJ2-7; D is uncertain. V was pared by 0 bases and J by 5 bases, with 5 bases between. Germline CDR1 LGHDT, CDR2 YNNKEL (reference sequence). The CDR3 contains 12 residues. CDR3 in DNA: TGTGCCAGCAGCCAAGAAACGGACGAGCAGTACTTC. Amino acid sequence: CASSQETDEQYF.

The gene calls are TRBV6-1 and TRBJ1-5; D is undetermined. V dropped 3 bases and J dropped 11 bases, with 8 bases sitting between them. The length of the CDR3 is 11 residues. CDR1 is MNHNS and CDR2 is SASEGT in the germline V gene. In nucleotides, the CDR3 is TGTGCCAGCAGTGATTTCCGGGCCCAGCATTTT. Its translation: CASSDFRAQHF.

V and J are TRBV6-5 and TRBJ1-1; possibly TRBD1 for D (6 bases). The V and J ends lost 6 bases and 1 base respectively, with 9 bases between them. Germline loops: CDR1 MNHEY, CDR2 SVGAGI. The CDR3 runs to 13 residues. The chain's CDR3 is CASRQGQNTEAFF. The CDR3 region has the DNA TGTGCCAGCAGACAGGGTCAGAACACTGAAGCTTTCTTT.

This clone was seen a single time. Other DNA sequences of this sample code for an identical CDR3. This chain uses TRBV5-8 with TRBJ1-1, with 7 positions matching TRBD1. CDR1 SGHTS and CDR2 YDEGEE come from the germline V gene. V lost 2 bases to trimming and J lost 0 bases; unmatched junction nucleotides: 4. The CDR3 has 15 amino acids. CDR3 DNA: TGTGCCAGCAGCTTCACAGGGACAGTGAACACTGAAGCTTTCTTT. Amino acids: CASSFTGTVNTEAFF.

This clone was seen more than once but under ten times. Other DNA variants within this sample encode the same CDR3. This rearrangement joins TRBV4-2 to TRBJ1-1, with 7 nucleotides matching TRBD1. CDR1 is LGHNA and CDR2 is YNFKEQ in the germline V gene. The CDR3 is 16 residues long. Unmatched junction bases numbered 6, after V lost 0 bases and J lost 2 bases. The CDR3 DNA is TGTGCCAGCAGCCAAGATCCCGCAGGGGGAAACACTGAAGCTTTCTTT. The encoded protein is CASSQDPAGGNTEAFF.

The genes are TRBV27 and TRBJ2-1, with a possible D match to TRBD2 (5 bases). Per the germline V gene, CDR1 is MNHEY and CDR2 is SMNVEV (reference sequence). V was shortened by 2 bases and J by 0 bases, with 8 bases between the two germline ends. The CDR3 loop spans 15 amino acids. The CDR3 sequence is CASSLGGSSYNEQFF. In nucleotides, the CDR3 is TGTGCCAGCAGTTTAGGTGGGAGCTCCTACAATGAGCAGTTCTTC.

CDR3 nucleotides: TGTGCCAGCAGTAGACCGGGACAGGTCCGATACGAGCAGTACTTC. Protein: CASSRPGQVRYEQYF. The chain has TRBV6-5 and TRBJ2-7; 8 bases map to TRBD1. Germline loops: CDR1 MNHEY, CDR2 SVGAGI. V shed 5 bases and J 4 bases; nucleotides not matched to a gene: 10. The CDR3 is made up of 15 amino acids.

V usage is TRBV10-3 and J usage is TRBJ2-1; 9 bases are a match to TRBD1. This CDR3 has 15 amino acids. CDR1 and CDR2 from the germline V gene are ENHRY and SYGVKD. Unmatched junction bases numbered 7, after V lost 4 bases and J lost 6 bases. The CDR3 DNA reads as TGTGCCATCAGTGCCGGGACAGGGAAGGGCAATGAGCAGTTCTTC. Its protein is CAISAGTGKGNEQFF.